This T cell receptor (beta chain) was recovered during a study of molecular identifiers for immune sequencing clone quantification. This CDR3 has 15 amino acids. Trimming took 3 bases from V and 0 from J, leaving 12 bases between them. Per the germline V gene, CDR1 is LNHDA and CDR2 is SQIVND (reference sequence). TCRdb processed the PCR reads anew with MiXCR; each CDR3 protein has one entry. This sample carries under 600,000 distinct CDR3 sequences, about 20% of them seen once, and the ten largest clones take around 0.84%. Sorted cells numbering 20,000 to 1,000,000, with 10%, 30% or 50% RNA, yielded the naive CD8 libraries. This clonotype has more than one count but fewer than ten.

This clonotype originated in a human donor in good health. Some libraries in this study had Jurkat cell RNA spiked in. Sequencing used naive CD8+ T cells from blood, with Jurkat cell RNA spiked in. The subset: FACS-sorted CD8+CD4-CCR7+CD45RA+ naive T cells. The V gene is TRBV19, the J gene TRBJ2-7; D may be TRBD2 (6 bases). In DNA form, the CDR3 reads TGTGCCAGTAGTATTTCTAGCGAGAGCTCCTACGAGCAGTACTTC. This codes for CASSISSESSYEQYF.